Below are 28 T cell receptor beta chains sequenced from a single sample in a study of T cell responses to AZD1222 COVID-19 vaccine. Repertoires were generated with immunoSEQ multiplex PCR, while TCRdb's copy carries only in-frame clones and drops some. The table includes about 63,000 clones, under 90% detected once. This material consisted of peripheral blood, taken 28 days after the second AZD1222 dose. These receptors were taken from an adult who received the AZD1222 COVID-19 vaccine.

The chain links TRBV7-8 to TRBJ1-6; D gene unclear. This CDR3 spans 16 amino acids. From germline, CDR1 is SGHVS and CDR2 FQNEAQ. Trimming cost V 1 base and J 4 bases, with 11 bases left between them. CDR3 DNA sequence: TGTGCCAGCAGCTTAGACCCCGGGTTTTATAATTCACCCCTCCACTTT. Protein sequence: CASSLDPGFYNSPLHF. Using reference TRBV7-8 and TRBJ1-6 for the parts outside the CDR3, the full variable domain is GAGVSQSPRYKVAKRGQDVALRCDPISGHVSLFWYQQALGQGPEFLTYFQNEAQLDKSGLPSDRFFAERPEGSVSTLKIQRTQQEDSAVYLCASSLDPGFYNSPLHFGNGTRLTVT.

This chain connects TRBV24-1 to TRBJ2-5; D might be TRBD2 (6 bases). V gave up 9 bases and J gave up 3 bases, with 16 bases separating them. CDR1 is KGHDR and CDR2 is SFDVKD in the germline V gene. The CDR3 extends over 14 amino acids. The CDR3 loop reads CATGEAGREETQYF. DNA for the CDR3: TGTGCCACCGGGGAGGCAGGGCGGGAAGAGACCCAGTACTTC.

The chain has TRBV5-8 and TRBJ1-1; D not resolved. There are 11 residues in the CDR3. Germline V gives CDR1 SGHTS, CDR2 YDEGEE. V was shortened by 1 base and J by 8 bases, with 6 bases between the two germline ends. The CDR3 loop reads CASSLIAEAFF. Written as DNA, the CDR3 is TGTGCCAGCAGCTTGATCGCGGAAGCTTTCTTT.

The chain is built from TRBV9 and TRBJ1-2; tentative D call: TRBD1 (6 bases). V was clipped by 0 bases and J by 2 bases, with 11 bases between them. The CDR3 length is 15 residues. Germline CDR1 SGDLS, CDR2 YYNGEE. The CDR3 loop reads CASSVEGQGNYGYTF. The CDR3 nucleotides read TGTGCCAGCAGCGTAGAAGGGCAGGGGAACTATGGCTACACCTTC.

The chain employs TRBV13 and TRBJ1-5; D not certain. This CDR3 is built from 14 residues. In germline, CDR1 is PRHDT, CDR2 FYEKMQ (reference sequence). Trimming took off 5 bases at V and 0 bases at J, with 8 bases between the two ends. The CDR3 DNA is TGTGCCAGCAGCGAAGGTTATAGCAATCAGCCCCAGCATTTT. This translates into CASSEGYSNQPQHF. Combining the CDR3 with reference TRBV13 and TRBJ1-5 gives the whole variable domain AAGVIQSPRHLIKEKRETATLKCYPIPRHDTVYWYQQGPGQDPQFLISFYEKMQSDKGSIPDRFSAQQFSDYHSELNMSSLELGDSALYFCASSEGYSNQPQHFGDGTRLSIL.

This chain links TRBV30 with TRBJ2-5; D may be TRBD1 or TRBD2 (5 bases each). Germline assignment: CDR1 GTSNPN and CDR2 SVGIG (reference sequence). The CDR3 sequence is 14 residues long. CDR3 loop: CAPSPRLGRGTQYF. For the CDR3, the DNA is TGTGCTCCATCCCCCCGGCTGGGACGGGGGACCCAGTACTTC.

In regard to this clone: Additional DNA sequences in this sample encode the identical CDR3. The chain combines TRBV29-1 with TRBJ1-1, with 7 bases identical to TRBD1. CDR1 is SQVTM, CDR2 ANQGSEA, per germline. The length of the CDR3 is 15 residues. V gave up 4 bases and J gave up 0 bases; unmatched junction bases: 8. The CDR3 reads CSVGGGWGMNTEAFF. The CDR3 DNA reads TGCAGCGTTGGAGGGGGCTGGGGGATGAACACTGAAGCTTTCTTT.

The genes are TRBV9 and TRBJ1-6; 7 bases match TRBD1. From germline, CDR1 is SGDLS and CDR2 YYNGEE. The CDR3 loop spans 17 amino acids. With 4 bases clipped from V and 7 bases from J, the junction kept 14 bases outside the gene matches. CDR3 nucleotides: TGTGCCAGCAGCCCGAGGGACCGGGACAGCGGAAATTCACCCCTCCACTTT. As protein: CASSPRDRDSGNSPLHF.

The chain carries TRBV28 and TRBJ2-4; the D gene is possibly TRBD1 (5 bases). Trimming took off 3 bases at V and 2 bases at J, with 8 bases between the two ends. This CDR3 spans 14 amino acids. The germline V gene has CDR1 MDHEN and CDR2 SYDVKM. CDR3 amino acids: CASSLSGSKNIQYF. In DNA, the CDR3 is TGTGCCAGCAGTTTGTCAGGGTCCAAAAACATTCAGTACTTC.

The chain joins TRBV4-1 to TRBJ1-1, with D possibly matching TRBD1 (5 bases). Trimming cost V 0 bases and J 7 bases, with 15 bases left between them. Germline CDR1 MGHRA, CDR2 YSYEKL. CDR3 length: 15 residues. The DNA of the CDR3 is TGCGCCAGCAGCCAAGATGGGGCCGCTCGCAGTGAAGCTTTCTTT. It specifies CASSQDGAARSEAFF.

This rearrangement joins TRBV15 to TRBJ1-5; TRBD1 is a possible D gene (5 bases). The V end lost 0 bases, the J end lost 3 bases, and 12 bases lay between the germline ends. The CDR3 totals 16 residues. CDR1 LNHNV and CDR2 YYDKDF come from the germline V gene (reference sequence). The CDR3 is CATSREGADPNQPQHF. CDR3 coding DNA: TGTGCCACCAGCAGAGAAGGGGCAGACCCCAATCAGCCCCAGCATTTT.

The rearrangement uses TRBV9 and TRBJ2-2; D might be TRBD1 (6 bases). Germline V lookup: CDR1 SGDLS, CDR2 YYNGEE. This CDR3 is 16 amino acids long. V shed 6 bases and J shed 3 bases, with 18 bases lying between them. The CDR3 nucleotides are TGTGCCAGCAATTTAACAGGGCCGTTGGACACCGGGGAGCTGTTTTTT. Its translation is CASNLTGPLDTGELFF.

V usage is TRBV23-1 and J usage is TRBJ1-3; 7 nucleotides line up with TRBD1. TRBV23-1 counts as an open reading frame of uncertain function. Trimming at V came to 3 bases and at J to 4 bases, leaving 9 bases not matched to a gene. This CDR3 has 16 residues. CDR3 sequence reads: CASSQAGGFAGNTIYF. In DNA form, the CDR3 reads TGCGCCAGCAGTCAGGCAGGGGGTTTTGCGGGAAACACCATATATTTT.

V is TRBV11-2 and J is TRBJ1-5; TRBD1 matches at 7 bases. The CDR3 is made up of 16 amino acids. From germline, CDR1 is SGHAT and CDR2 FQNNGV. Germline trimming cut 1 base from V and 6 bases from J; bases unmatched to any gene: 9. This CDR3 is CASSLGAGGLGQPQHF. The CDR3 DNA reads TGTGCCAGCAGCTTAGGAGCAGGGGGGTTGGGTCAGCCCCAGCATTTT. The full variable domain, completed using reference TRBV11-2 and TRBJ1-5, is EAGVAQSPRYKIIEKRQSVAFWCNPISGHATLYWYQQILGQGPKLLIQFQNNGVVDDSQLPKDRFSAERLKGVDSTLKIQPAKLEDSAVYLCASSLGAGGLGQPQHFGDGTRLSIL.

This clone was picked up a small number of times. The chain has TRBV11-2 and TRBJ2-1, with D possibly matching TRBD2 (6 bases). CDR3 length: 12 amino acids. Germline V gene data show CDR1 as SGHAT and CDR2 as FQNNGV. The V gene lost 1 base and the J gene lost 12 bases, with 10 bases spanning the gap. The CDR3 spells CASSLGVGGQFF. The CDR3 bases are TGTGCCAGCAGCTTAGGGGTCGGGGGGCAGTTCTTC.

This chain uses TRBV3-1 (or the pseudogene TRBV3-2) with TRBJ2-4, with a tentative D call TRBD2 (5 bases). The V end lost 5 bases, the J end lost 5 bases, and 22 bases lay between the germline ends. The CDR3 is 17 residues long. CDR1 is LGHDT, CDR2 YNNKEL, per germline (reference sequence). CDR3 amino acids: CASSTTRGSPRENIQYF. CDR3 DNA sequence: TGTGCCAGCAGCACGACCCGGGGTAGTCCCCGGGAAAACATTCAGTACTTC.

The J gene is TRBJ1-2, the V gene TRBV25-1; D is possibly TRBD1 (5 bases). The V and J ends lost 2 bases and 1 base respectively, with 5 bases between them. The germline V gene has CDR1 MGHDK and CDR2 SYGVNS. The CDR3 spans 13 residues. CDR3 bases: TGTGCCAGCAGTGAACAGGGTAACTATGGCTACACCTTC. This translates into CASSEQGNYGYTF.

The chain has TRBV2 and TRBJ2-5, with D perhaps matching TRBD2 (6 bases). The CDR3 totals 14 residues. Germline lookup yields CDR1 SNHLY and CDR2 FYNNEI. Trimming shortened V by 8 bases and J by 5 bases, and 18 bases separated the two germline ends. The CDR3 spells CASSYNARGETQYF. The CDR3 nucleotides are TGTGCCAGCTCCTACAATGCCCGGGGGGAGACCCAGTACTTC.

This clone occurred once. The chain carries TRBV29-1 and TRBJ2-2; 10 bases fit TRBD1. After removal of 3 bases from V and 3 bases from J, the junction contained 10 bases not matched to a gene. Germline values: CDR1 SQVTM, CDR2 ANQGSEA. This CDR3 is built from 17 residues. CDR3 in DNA: TGCAGCGTTGAGGGGGACAGGGGCTCTTTGGACACCGGGGAGCTGTTTTTT. This codes for CSVEGDRGSLDTGELFF.

The V call is TRBV27, the J call TRBJ2-3; TRBD2 matches at 11 bases. Germline V CDR1 and CDR2: MNHEY, SMNVEV (reference sequence). The trim removed 5 bases at V and 2 bases at J, leaving 9 bases unmatched. The CDR3 has 17 residues. In nucleotides, the CDR3 is TGTGCCAGCAGTCCCAGCCTAGCGGGGGGATACACAGATACGCAGTATTTT. Its translation: CASSPSLAGGYTDTQYF.

This chain uses TRBV6-5 with TRBJ2-7; D is undetermined. Germline CDR1 is MNHEY and CDR2 is SVGAGI. The CDR3 consists of 11 residues. Trimming shortened V by 5 bases and J by 7 bases, and 9 bases separated the two germline ends. DNA for the CDR3: TGTGCCAGCAGTCACAGAGGAGAGCAGTACTTC. Encoded protein: CASSHRGEQYF.

The chain is built from TRBV5-1 and TRBJ2-1, with 7 bases fitting TRBD1. CDR1 is SGHRS, CDR2 YFSETQ, per germline. The CDR3 runs to 15 residues. The V and J ends lost 4 bases and 0 bases, in that order; junction bases with no gene match: 4. CDR3 sequence: CASSQDRSSYNEQFF. The CDR3 DNA reads as TGCGCCAGCAGCCAGGACAGGAGCTCCTACAATGAGCAGTTCTTC.

V gene TRBV24-1 combines with J gene TRBJ2-1; D might be TRBD2 (5 bases). CDR1 KGHDR and CDR2 SFDVKD come from the germline V gene. This CDR3 is 16 amino acids long. V was clipped by 2 bases and J by 0 bases, with 10 bases between them. The CDR3 protein is CATSDSSGSSYNEQFF. In DNA form, the CDR3 reads TGTGCCACCAGTGATTCCTCGGGGAGCTCCTACAATGAGCAGTTCTTC.

The V gene is TRBV7-2, the J gene TRBJ2-3, with 7 nucleotides matching TRBD1. V was clipped by 1 base and J by 8 bases; unmatched bases: 6. CDR1 is SGHTA and CDR2 is FQGNSA in the germline V gene. The CDR3 has 14 residues. The CDR3 DNA is TGTGCCAGCAGCTTAGACAGGGGTATTAGTACGCAGTATTTT. Residues: CASSLDRGISTQYF.

This clone was found a few times. The rearrangement links TRBV28 to TRBJ1-2; 7 positions agree with TRBD1. This CDR3 region has 15 residues. Germline trimming cut 8 bases from V and 4 bases from J; bases unmatched to any gene: 13. CDR1 and CDR2 (germline): MDHEN, SYDVKM. The CDR3 nucleotides are TGTGCCAGCGTCCTAGGGGGCGGGGCCCCCTATGGCTACACCTTC. This gives the protein CASVLGGGAPYGYTF.

The count of this clone is one. The rearrangement joins TRBV5-1 to TRBJ1-3; D may be TRBD1 (6 bases). Germline CDR1 reads SGHRS; CDR2 reads YFSETQ. The ends were cut back, 3 bases at V and 7 bases at J, with 17 bases in the middle. The CDR3 contains 15 residues. The CDR3, as DNA: TGCGCCAGCAGCTCCTCGGGGGCGAAAAGTAACACCATATATTTT. Translated, it gives CASSSSGAKSNTIYF.

The chain joins TRBV27 to TRBJ2-1; 11 bases map to TRBD2. Trimming removed 2 bases from V and 5 bases from J; junction bases left unmatched: 2. Germline V gene data show CDR1 as MNHEY and CDR2 as SMNVEV (reference sequence). The CDR3 is 15 residues long. Here the CDR3 reads CASSLGLAGNNEQFF. The CDR3 nucleotides read TGTGCCAGCAGTTTAGGACTAGCGGGTAACAATGAGCAGTTCTTC.

The rearrangement uses TRBV15 and TRBJ2-7; 14 bases line up with TRBD2. Germline V gene sequence: CDR1 LNHNV, CDR2 YYDKDF (reference sequence). The CDR3 totals 14 residues. Trimming took 4 bases from V and 7 from J; bases not matched to a gene: 3. CDR3: CATSIGLAGGEQYF. The CDR3 nucleotides are TGTGCCACCAGCATCGGACTAGCGGGGGGAGAGCAGTACTTC. Together with reference TRBV15 and TRBJ2-7, the CDR3 gives the full variable domain: DAMVIQNPRYQVTQFGKPVTLSCSQTLNHNVMYWYQQKSSQAPKLLFHYYDKDFNNEADTPDNFQSRRPNTSFCFLDIRSPGLGDTAMYLCATSIGLAGGEQYFGPGTRLTVT.